What follows describes a single T cell receptor (beta chain). The specificity of this receptor is unknown. No base qualities exist here, and no much larger clone lies one base off it. Taken from cysteine to phenylalanine, the CDR3 has 15 residues. Only CDR3 DNA is held: 45 bases, read in frame from base 1. CDR1 and CDR2 were assigned from the germline V gene (reference sequence) as LGHDT and YNNKEL. V lost 1 base and J lost 5 bases, and the count of bases not matched to a germline gene is 5. The source of the sample is a study of blood T cell repertoires in COVID-19 (dated by TCRdb to the early 2020s). Regarding the research as a whole: The collaborator samples originated in the United States, Italy and Spain and spanned the acute and convalescent phases of COVID-19. Deeply sampled blood TCRbeta repertoires from subjects exposed to, actively infected with, or recovered from COVID-19 were included in the dataset. HLA class I and class II types, where available, came from metadata supplied by the sample provider rather than from assay-based typing. The material from the prospective study consisted of cDNA or gDNA derived from T cells, B-cell-depleted T cells, or PBMCs. A freely available public database, intended as a resource for researchers studying the immune response to SARS-CoV-2, is where the repertoires were released. The samples were drawn from the first 160 participants of the ongoing ImmuneRACE study and from 950 to 1,500 subjects provided by 6 global collaborators. Nearly every sample came with metadata listing a de-identified subject ID, COVID-19 status, age in years and sex.

Enrolling through a virtual design, the prospective study's participants ranged in age from roughly 18 to 89 years and lived across about two dozen United States geographic areas. Cohort assignment in the prospective study relied on participant-reported clinical history from a screening survey and a study questionnaire. Each participant in the prospective study had whole blood, serum and a nasopharyngeal or oropharyngeal swab collected by mobile phlebotomists. Over an approximately two-month period, participants in the prospective study had the option of providing additional blood draws and questionnaires. Before DNA extraction, prospective study blood samples were shipped either frozen or at room temperature. Broad study findings and their caveats: The amount of clinical and demographic metadata varied by source and participant and was provided uncurated.

TCRbeta CDR3 regions were amplified from genomic DNA by means of the immunoSEQ Assay, a bias-controlled multiplex PCR. Per the original workflow: Nucleated cell counts per sample were estimated from amplification of reference gene primers within the assay. Sequence reads were collapsed and filtered to measure the absolute abundance of every unique TCRbeta CDR3 rearrangement. Productive Simpson clonality was computed per sample as the square root of Simpson's diversity index over productive rearrangements. The immuneACCESS repertoire file appears here via TCRdb, limited to in-frame rearrangements. These files lack a portion of the clones; in checked studies, under half of the deficit traces to unresolved V genes, and the cause of the others is not known. The V and J calls and clone size come from that table; D and trimming were worked out from the DNA. The sample profile shows fewer than 250,000 clones; about 86% of them were found once. The ten largest clones capture 3.8% of the sample.

The material sequenced was PBMCs or T cells enriched from blood (not recorded which). The source of this sequence is a woman in her 40s with acute COVID-19. The chain links TRBV3-1 (or the pseudogene TRBV3-2) with TRBJ2-5; the junction holds 9 bases that match TRBD2. The nucleotide sequence reads TGTGCCAGCAGCCAAGCGGCGGGAGGGGGGGAGACCCAGTACTTC. This yields the protein CASSQAAGGGETQYF.